These T cell receptor beta chains were read from a single sample in a study of CD8+ T cells in alopecia areata. The repertoire was sequenced with immunoSEQ multiplex PCR; TCRdb's copy has only in-frame clones and lacks some. The sample lists roughly 59,000 clones, about 45% occurring once. The sequenced sample was CD8+ T cells sorted from blood, obtained at week 0. The source of these receptors is a human donor with alopecia areata. The CDR3 runs from the conserved cysteine through the conserved F or W. A D gene is named only where the DNA matches it firmly. Clone size is shown for a subset of rows, as once, few, many or a class of expanded clone.

D: .; size: .; V: TRBV4-1; J: TRBJ2-5; DNA: TGCGCCAGCAGCCAAGAGAGAGGGGTGGAGACCCAGTACTTC; CDR3: CASSQERGVETQYF
D: .; size: few; V: TRBV27; J: TRBJ2-1; DNA: TGTGCCAGCAGTTTTGAGGCGTTTAACAATGAGCAGTTCTTC; CDR3: CASSFEAFNNEQFF
D: TRBD2; size: .; V: TRBV30; J: TRBJ2-7; DNA: TGTGCCGCATGTCTGGCGGGAGAGGGTGAGCAGTACTTC; CDR3: CAACLAGEGEQYF
D: .; size: .; V: TRBV7-8; J: TRBJ2-5; DNA: TGTGCCAGCAGCATACCTCCCGGGGCCCAAGAGACCCAGTACTTC; CDR3: CASSIPPGAQETQYF
D: .; size: .; V: TRBV27; J: TRBJ2-1; DNA: TGTGCCAGCAGTTTAGGTGGGAGGGGGAATGAGCAGTTCTTC; CDR3: CASSLGGRGNEQFF
D: .; size: .; V: TRBV6-1; J: TRBJ2-3; DNA: TGTGCCAGCAGTTTAGTAGATACGCAGTATTTT; CDR3: CASSLVDTQYF
D: .; size: .; V: TRBV9; J: TRBJ1-2; DNA: TGTGCCAGCAGCGTAGGTACAGCTCCTAACTATGGCTACACCTTC; CDR3: CASSVGTAPNYGYTF
D: .; size: once; V: TRBV28; J: TRBJ2-1; DNA: TGTGCCAGCAGTGCCGGGACACGGAGCTACAATGAGCAGTTCTTC; CDR3: CASSAGTRSYNEQFF
D: .; size: .; V: TRBV6-1; J: TRBJ1-1; DNA: TGTGCCAGCAGTGAAACCGGGACTGACACTGAAGCTTTCTTT; CDR3: CASSETGTDTEAFF
D: TRBD2; size: few; V: TRBV5-1; J: TRBJ2-1; DNA: TGCGCCAGCAGCCTTGATTCGGGAGGGTTGTATGAGCAGTTCTTC; CDR3: CASSLDSGGLYEQFF
D: .; size: .; V: TRBV9; J: TRBJ1-1; DNA: TGTGCCAGCAGCCAGGGAATGAACACTGAAGCTTTCTTT; CDR3: CASSQGMNTEAFF
D: .; size: few; V: TRBV29-1; J: TRBJ2-7; DNA: TGCAGCGTCGAGTGGGGTTTCGAGCAGTACTTC; CDR3: CSVEWGFEQYF
D: .; size: few; V: TRBV5-5; J: TRBJ2-7; DNA: TGTGCCAGCAGCTTAGCAACAATCTACGAGCAGTACTTC; CDR3: CASSLATIYEQYF
D: .; size: .; V: TRBV27; J: TRBJ1-1; DNA: TGTGCCAGCAGTTTACGGTACGGAACTGAAGCTTTCTTT; CDR3: CASSLRYGTEAFF
D: TRBD2; size: .; V: TRBV4-1; J: TRBJ2-7; DNA: TGCGCCAGCAGCCCATGGACTAGCGGGAGGGCCTCAGCCTACGAGCAGTACTTC; CDR3: CASSPWTSGRASAYEQYF
D: .; size: .; V: TRBV21-1; J: TRBJ2-2; DNA: TGTGCCAGCAGCACCCGACAGGAGCGCTTTCACGGGGAGCTGTTTTTT; CDR3: CASSTRQERFHGELFF
D: TRBD1; size: many; V: TRBV7-9; J: TRBJ2-7; DNA: TGTGCCAGCAGCAACACAGGGGTGGAGCAGTACTTC; CDR3: CASSNTGVEQYF